The clone carrying this T cell receptor beta chain was observed a handful of times. Method: immunoSEQ multiplex PCR; TCRdb's copy keeps in-frame clones and lacks some. The sample records more than 25,000 clones, about 82% being singletons. This entry comes from a study of OX40 agonist ivuxolimab in advanced cancers. This CDR3 is 17 amino acids long. V was pared by 10 bases and J by 1 base, with 8 bases of the junction left unmatched. CDR1 is WSHSY and CDR2 is SAAADI in the germline V gene. The TCR originated in an adult with an advanced solid tumor such as melanoma, head and neck, liver or kidney cancer. This material consisted of CD4+ or CD8+ T cells sorted from blood, taken in a trial of the OX40 agonist ivuxolimab. The rearrangement joins TRBV10-2 to TRBJ2-6, with 12 bases matching TRBD2. CDR3 sequence reads: CATQLAGGPSGANVLTF. The DNA for the CDR3 is TGCGCCACCCAGCTAGCGGGAGGGCCTTCTGGGGCCAACGTCCTGACTTTC.